The 2 T cell receptor beta chains given below trace back to one sample, sequenced in a study of cytomegalovirus exposure and HLA in healthy donors. The PCR employed 60 Vbeta primers together with 13 Jbeta primers. Sequencing was performed with immunoSEQ multiplex PCR; in TCRdb, only in-frame clones are kept and a portion is missing. The table includes about 82,000 clones, less than 80% detected once. The sequenced sample was PBMCs. Receptors originate from a human donor in good health.

The CDR3 protein is CASSLRSGQGAYEQYF. The CDR3 DNA reads as TGTGCCAGCAGCTTGCGGTCCGGGCAGGGGGCCTACGAGCAGTACTTC. This chain links TRBV7-9 with TRBJ2-7; TRBD1 matches at 7 bases. Per the germline V gene, CDR1 is SEHNR and CDR2 is FQNEAQ (reference sequence). Trimming removed 3 bases from V and 2 bases from J; junction bases left unmatched: 10. The CDR3 covers 16 residues.

V gene TRBV11-2 combines with J gene TRBJ2-1, with 10 bases fitting TRBD2. Trimming removed 0 bases from V and 14 bases from J; junction bases left unmatched: 13. Looked up from germline, CDR1 is SGHAT and CDR2 is FQNNGV. The CDR3 loop spans 16 amino acids. As DNA, the CDR3 is TGTGCCAGCAGCTTAGAGTATCTTAGCGGGGGGCCCACGAAGTTCTTC. Translated: CASSLEYLSGGPTKFF.